The clone carrying this TCR beta chain was detected only a few times. Its antigen is undetermined. This specimen belongs to a study of blood T cells in healthy people across ages. Whole-study results and caveats: Naive CD4+ cell counts and diversity both ran higher in long-lived than in aged donors.

Next came a second PCR, run for about 7 to 12 cycles, which used a sample-barcoded 5' primer along with a J-beta primer mix. CDR3-containing paired-end reads numbered at least 2.5 million in each sample. TCRdb analysed the 5' RACE reads with MiXCR anew, one entry per CDR3 protein. The table shows roughly 1.4 million distinct CDR3 sequences, with approximately 59% occurring only once. The CDR3 length is 15 residues. Trimming removed 4 bases at V and 2 bases at J, with 15 bases between. Germline values: CDR1 SQVTM, CDR2 ANQGSEA. The V call is TRBV29-1, the J call TRBJ2-1; either TRBD1 or TRBD2 may supply D (5 bases each). The origin of this receptor is a man between 18 and 35 years old in good health. The sequenced material came from blood. CDR3 bases: TGCAGCGTTGTTTGGGACGCTGGCCCCTACAATGAGCAGTTCTTC. Its translation is CSVVWDAGPYNEQFF.